The clone carrying this T cell receptor beta chain has at least ten counts. As yet, its antigen is unknown. The CDR3 has 17 amino acids. Looked up from germline, CDR1 is SGHRS and CDR2 is YFSETQ. Trimming stripped 4 bases from V and 4 bases from J, with 21 bases between. These data originate in a study of regulatory T cells in long-lasting Graves disease. Study conclusions and caveats: Comparison showed that persistent patients shared more public clonotypes (2,741) than new patients (around 1,000). Authors noted too few samples as a limitation. TRBV28, TRBJ1-2 and TRBJ2-5 were favored in persistent disease.

To make TCR beta libraries, researchers used iRepertoire HTBI primers and Arm-PCR of CDR3 regions. A single record per CDR3 protein comes from TCRdb applying MiXCR to the multiplex PCR reads. The sample yields roughly 610,000 distinct CDR3 sequences, approximately 16% seen once. Time point denoted: newly diagnosed GD, antithyroid drugs for less than 3 months. The TCR library was prepared using RNA isolated from PBMCs. Patients of an endocrinology department in Xi'an, China, were included. These data were likewise used in another study, on T cells in Graves' hyperthyroidism and ophthalmopathy.

This chain uses TRBV5-1 with TRBJ2-4; perhaps TRBD1 as D (6 bases). The sample consisted of peripheral blood mononuclear cells (PBMCs), taken at new diagnosis, from a patient treated with antithyroid drugs. This TCR derives from a young man with Graves disease. CDR3 DNA: TGCGCCAGCAGCCTAGACCGGGACACCGAGAATAAAAACATTCAGTACTTC. This translates into CASSLDRDTENKNIQYF.